This is a list of T cell receptor beta chains from one sample in a study of CD8+ T cells in alopecia areata. The protocol was immunoSEQ multiplex PCR, while the TCRdb copy is restricted to in-frame clones and leaves out a portion. The profile shows about 110,000 clones, around three fifths of them singletons. The sample consisted of CD8+ T cells sorted from blood, taken at week 24, from a patient treated with tofacitinib. These receptors originate from a human donor with alopecia areata. Both conserved end residues are part of each CDR3. Fields, in order: J gene, V gene, D gene, CDR3 length, clone size, CDR3 DNA, CDR3 protein. A D gene is named only where the DNA matches it firmly. Only part of the rows carry a size: once, few, many, or a class if the clone is expanded.

J gene: TRBJ1-2; V gene: TRBV29-1; D gene: .; CDR3 length: 14; clone size: few; CDR3 DNA: TGCAGCGCGGACGGGGGACATACTAACTATGGCTACACCTTC; CDR3 protein: CSADGGHTNYGYTF
J gene: TRBJ1-6; V gene: TRBV7-2; D gene: .; CDR3 length: 14; clone size: few; CDR3 DNA: TGTGCCAGCAGCTTATGGGGGGCGGATTCACCCCTCCACTTT; CDR3 protein: CASSLWGADSPLHF
J gene: TRBJ2-1; V gene: TRBV27; D gene: .; CDR3 length: 13; clone size: .; CDR3 DNA: TGTGCCAGCAGTCCCGGTCGGACAGTTGAGCAGTTCTTC; CDR3 protein: CASSPGRTVEQFF
J gene: TRBJ2-1; V gene: TRBV4-1; D gene: TRBD2; CDR3 length: 15; clone size: .; CDR3 DNA: TGCGCCAGCAGTTACAGACTAGCGGGGCTCTATGAGCAGTTCTTC; CDR3 protein: CASSYRLAGLYEQFF
J gene: TRBJ1-1; V gene: TRBV30; D gene: .; CDR3 length: 13; clone size: once; CDR3 DNA: TGTGCCTGGAGTGAGGGGATGAACACTGAAGCTTTCTTT; CDR3 protein: CAWSEGMNTEAFF
J gene: TRBJ2-7; V gene: TRBV7-8; D gene: TRBD2; CDR3 length: 17; clone size: few; CDR3 DNA: TGTGCCAGCAGCTTCCTCGCTAAGCGGGGGGGAACCTACGAGCAGTACTTC; CDR3 protein: CASSFLAKRGGTYEQYF
J gene: TRBJ1-6; V gene: TRBV19; D gene: .; CDR3 length: 12; clone size: .; CDR3 DNA: TGTGCCAGTAGTACAGGGAACTCACCCCTCCACTTT; CDR3 protein: CASSTGNSPLHF
J gene: TRBJ2-1; V gene: TRBV5-1; D gene: .; CDR3 length: 14; clone size: .; CDR3 DNA: TGCGCCAGCAGCTTGGCGGGGCTCAAGAATGAGCAGTTCTTC; CDR3 protein: CASSLAGLKNEQFF
J gene: TRBJ1-3; V gene: TRBV6-9; D gene: .; CDR3 length: 16; clone size: once; CDR3 DNA: TGTGCCAGCAGCCTACTCAGGGTCCAGGCTGGAAACACCATATATTTT; CDR3 protein: CASSLLRVQAGNTIYF
J gene: TRBJ2-5; V gene: TRBV30; D gene: .; CDR3 length: 13; clone size: .; CDR3 DNA: TGTGCCTGGAAGCCTCCGTACCAAGAGACCCAGTACTTC; CDR3 protein: CAWKPPYQETQYF
J gene: TRBJ2-2; V gene: TRBV4-3; D gene: .; CDR3 length: 15; clone size: once; CDR3 DNA: TGCGCCAGCAGCCAAGATCCAGGCGCGGCCGGGGAGCTGTTTTTT; CDR3 protein: CASSQDPGAAGELFF
J gene: TRBJ2-7; V gene: TRBV12-5; D gene: .; CDR3 length: 10; clone size: few; CDR3 DNA: TGTGCTAGTGGTTGGTACGAGCAGTACTTC; CDR3 protein: CASGWYEQYF
J gene: TRBJ1-5; V gene: TRBV5-4; D gene: TRBD1; CDR3 length: 14; clone size: .; CDR3 DNA: TGTGCCAGCGGACCGACAGGGGAGGGTCAGCCCCAGCATTTT; CDR3 protein: CASGPTGEGQPQHF
J gene: TRBJ2-7; V gene: TRBV10-2; D gene: .; CDR3 length: 10; clone size: once; CDR3 DNA: TGCGCCACCAGCGGGCCCGAGCAGTACTTC; CDR3 protein: CATSGPEQYF
J gene: TRBJ2-3; V gene: TRBV27; D gene: .; CDR3 length: 14; clone size: few; CDR3 DNA: TGTGCCAGCAGTTACGGAGGGGAGTCGGATACGCAGTATTTT; CDR3 protein: CASSYGGESDTQYF
J gene: TRBJ2-5; V gene: TRBV2; D gene: .; CDR3 length: 12; clone size: .; CDR3 DNA: TGTGCCAGCCAGGGGTACCAAGAGACCCAGTACTTC; CDR3 protein: CASQGYQETQYF
J gene: TRBJ1-5; V gene: TRBV30; D gene: .; CDR3 length: 13; clone size: .; CDR3 DNA: TGTGCCTCAGGGGCGACCGTCAATCAGCCCCAGCATTTT; CDR3 protein: CASGATVNQPQHF